This T cell receptor beta chain originates from a study of T cell repertoires in cytomegalovirus infection. The wider study: A matching HLA type, together with CMV infection, was signaled by public TCR beta signatures.

TCRdb reprocessed the reads with MiXCR, giving one entry per CDR3 protein. The profile shows about half a million distinct CDR3 sequences, roughly 34% of them singletons. This clonotype was seen a few times. Its antigen is not identified. The junction had 7 bases not matched to a gene; V was cut back by 4 bases and J by 6 bases. The germline CDR1 and CDR2 sequences are SQVTM and ANQGSEA. The CDR3 runs 14 residues. Overall study findings and caveats: The ex vivo response was dominated by HLA-C-restricted CMV-specific TCR beta clonotypes.

This clonotype was sampled from a human donor in good health (CMV status not recorded). Some clones in this sample may be carry-over from other donors' samples. Sequences were derived from cultured PBMCs, sampled from culture after CMV antigen stimulation. The chain recombines TRBV29-1 with TRBJ2-4; 9 positions agree with TRBD1. CDR3 DNA sequence: TGCAGCGTTGGTGGGACAGGGCCAGGAAACATTCAGTACTTC. Amino acid sequence: CSVGGTGPGNIQYF.